Described below is a single TCR beta chain sequence and its context. This sample was included in a study of blood T cell repertoires in COVID-19. Study information: Specimens from acute and convalescent COVID-19 originated in the United States, Italy and Spain.

Under the authors' procedure: Amplification from reference gene primers served as the basis for estimated nucleated cell counts. The protocol was immunoSEQ multiplex PCR, while the TCRdb copy is restricted to in-frame clones and leaves out a portion. That table is the source of V, J and clone size, and D and trimming were worked out from the DNA. The table records 60,000 to 75,000 clones, 70% to 90% of them present only once. This CDR3 spans 12 amino acids. Germline values: CDR1 WSHSY, CDR2 SAAADI. With V trimmed by 11 bases and J by 7 bases, 4 bases remained unmatched. This chain connects TRBV10-2 to TRBJ2-1; 11 positions match TRBD2. This receptor was obtained from a woman older than 75 with acute or convalescent COVID-19. Material: peripheral blood. The CDR3 reads CAVSSGGNEQFF. The CDR3, as DNA: TGCGCCGTATCTAGCGGGGGGAATGAGCAGTTCTTC.